This TCR beta chain emerged from a study of cytomegalovirus exposure and HLA in healthy donors. In the study overall: Early on, a data release was issued that held about 85 million unique TCRs from HLA-typed donors.

This CDR3 region has 15 residues. The germline CDR1 and CDR2 sequences are SGHTA and FQGNSA. The V segment lost 5 bases and the J segment 0 bases; nucleotides outside the gene matches: 4. Primers for the PCR totalled 60 Vbeta and 13 Jbeta. Sequencing used immunoSEQ multiplex PCR; TCRdb keeps in-frame clones, though not all of them. The table lists 150,000 or so clones, roughly 80% of them singletons. The TCR was taken from a man aged 45-60 years in good health and CMV-seropositive. The sequenced sample consisted of PBMCs. The rearrangement uses TRBV7-2 and TRBJ2-1; 7 nucleotides align to TRBD2. DNA of the CDR3: TGTGCCAGCAGCCTTAGCGGGTTCTCCTACAATGAGCAGTTCTTC. Its protein product is CASSLSGFSYNEQFF. Full variable domain (remainder filled in from reference TRBV7-2 and TRBJ2-1): GAGVSQSPSNKVTEKGKDVELRCDPISGHTALYWYRQSLGQGLEFLIYFQGNSAPDKSGLPSDRFSAERTGGSVSTLTIQRTQQEDSAVYLCASSLSGFSYNEQFFGPGTRLTVL.